These T cell receptor beta chains were read from a single sample in a study of CD8 T cells in Susac syndrome. MiXCR, applied by TCRdb to the immunoSEQ multiplex PCR reads, yields one record per CDR3 protein. The sample gives more than 150,000 distinct CDR3 sequences, 95% of which show up once; 0.15% is in the top ten. The sample comprised CD8+ T cells from PBMCs. The receptor source for this set is a human donor with multiple sclerosis. Both conserved end residues are part of each CDR3. Fields, in order: J gene, clone size, D gene, V gene, CDR3 DNA, CDR3 protein. The D gene is left open where the match is weak. Only some rows state a clone size, as once, few, many or a class for expanded clones.

j_gene: TRBJ1-1; abundance: .; d_gene: TRBD1; v_gene: TRBV12-3/TRBV12-4; CDR3nt: TGTGCCAGCAGCTCGGGGCGACAGGGGGCGCGAGGGACTGAAGCTTTCTTT; CDR3aa: CASSSGRQGARGTEAFF
j_gene: TRBJ2-3; abundance: once; d_gene: .; v_gene: TRBV29-1; CDR3nt: TGCAGCGTTGAAGACGGCCTGGGCCCGGGGGGCGGAACAGATACGCAGTATTTT; CDR3aa: CSVEDGLGPGGGTDTQYF
j_gene: TRBJ2-1; abundance: .; d_gene: TRBD2; v_gene: TRBV6-4; CDR3nt: TGTGCCAGCAGTGACTCGACTAGCGGGGATGAGCAGTTCTTC; CDR3aa: CASSDSTSGDEQFF
j_gene: TRBJ1-2; abundance: .; d_gene: TRBD1; v_gene: TRBV20-1; CDR3nt: TGCAGTGCTAGACCCTCTCTCCTCACTCAGGGGGTCCACTATGGCTACACCTTC; CDR3aa: CSARPSLLTQGVHYGYTF
j_gene: TRBJ2-2; abundance: .; d_gene: .; v_gene: TRBV29-1; CDR3nt: TGCAGTGCAGGTGTGGACACCGGGGAGCTGTTTTTT; CDR3aa: CSAGVDTGELFF
j_gene: TRBJ2-4; abundance: .; d_gene: TRBD1; v_gene: TRBV15; CDR3nt: TGTGCCACCAGCAGTTACAGGGGGCTGAAAAACATTCAGTACTTC; CDR3aa: CATSSYRGLKNIQYF
j_gene: TRBJ1-5; abundance: .; d_gene: .; v_gene: TRBV27; CDR3nt: TGTGCCAGCAGTTTTAAAGGAGATCAGCCCCAGCATTTT; CDR3aa: CASSFKGDQPQHF
j_gene: TRBJ2-1; abundance: .; d_gene: .; v_gene: TRBV27; CDR3nt: TGTGCCAGCAGTTCTTTGGACATCAACAATGAGCAGTTCTTC; CDR3aa: CASSSLDINNEQFF
j_gene: TRBJ2-7; abundance: .; d_gene: .; v_gene: TRBV29-1; CDR3nt: TGCAGCGTTGAATACAACTACGAGCAGTACTTC; CDR3aa: CSVEYNYEQYF
j_gene: TRBJ1-3; abundance: .; d_gene: .; v_gene: TRBV4-1; CDR3nt: TGCGCCAGCAGCCTTCGGGACACCTCTGGAAACACCATATATTTT; CDR3aa: CASSLRDTSGNTIYF
j_gene: TRBJ2-7; abundance: .; d_gene: .; v_gene: TRBV29-1; CDR3nt: TGCAGCGTAAGGATTCCGCTCGCCCCCTACGAGCAGTACTTC; CDR3aa: CSVRIPLAPYEQYF
j_gene: TRBJ2-3; abundance: .; d_gene: TRBD1; v_gene: TRBV5-6; CDR3nt: TGTGCCAGCAGCCCGGGGACAGTAAAAAGCACAGATACGCAGTATTTT; CDR3aa: CASSPGTVKSTDTQYF
j_gene: TRBJ2-5; abundance: .; d_gene: .; v_gene: TRBV29-1; CDR3nt: TGCAGCGTCCTTCCGACAGGTCAAGAGACCCAGTACTTC; CDR3aa: CSVLPTGQETQYF
j_gene: TRBJ2-7; abundance: once; d_gene: .; v_gene: TRBV18; CDR3nt: TGTGCCAGCTCACCGGGACCGAGTTCGGACTACGAGCAGTACTTC; CDR3aa: CASSPGPSSDYEQYF
j_gene: TRBJ2-1; abundance: .; d_gene: TRBD2; v_gene: TRBV27; CDR3nt: TGTGCCAGCAGTTTATCGGCTAGCGGGGGGTACAATGAGCAGTTCTTC; CDR3aa: CASSLSASGGYNEQFF
j_gene: TRBJ2-2; abundance: .; d_gene: .; v_gene: TRBV29-1; CDR3nt: TGCAGCGTTGATTACGGGACAACGAACACCGGGGAGCTGTTTTTT; CDR3aa: CSVDYGTTNTGELFF
j_gene: TRBJ2-1; abundance: .; d_gene: TRBD2; v_gene: TRBV14; CDR3nt: TGTGCCAGCAGCCTGCTAGCGGGGGCGGTCAATGAGCAGTTCTTC; CDR3aa: CASSLLAGAVNEQFF
j_gene: TRBJ1-2; abundance: .; d_gene: .; v_gene: TRBV20-1; CDR3nt: TGCAGTGCTAGAGATCCTGGGGGCACTCTTATTAACTATGGCTACACCTTC; CDR3aa: CSARDPGGTLINYGYTF
j_gene: TRBJ2-5; abundance: .; d_gene: .; v_gene: TRBV12-3/TRBV12-4; CDR3nt: TGTGCCAGCAGTTTATTGGCGGAAAGAAAACAGACCCAGTACTTC; CDR3aa: CASSLLAERKQTQYF
j_gene: TRBJ1-5; abundance: .; d_gene: .; v_gene: TRBV19; CDR3nt: TGTGCCAGTACTGGCTTAGATCAGCCCCAGCATTTT; CDR3aa: CASTGLDQPQHF
j_gene: TRBJ1-2; abundance: once; d_gene: .; v_gene: TRBV5-6; CDR3nt: TGTGCCAGCAGCTTGGCACCTTCTGACGGCTACACCTTC; CDR3aa: CASSLAPSDGYTF
j_gene: TRBJ2-3; abundance: .; d_gene: TRBD1; v_gene: TRBV9; CDR3nt: TGTGCCAGCAGCCCGCCGGACAGGGGGACAGATACGCAGTATTTT; CDR3aa: CASSPPDRGTDTQYF
j_gene: TRBJ2-7; abundance: .; d_gene: .; v_gene: TRBV27; CDR3nt: TGTGCCAGCAGTTATGGGGACACGAACTACGAGCAGTACTTC; CDR3aa: CASSYGDTNYEQYF
j_gene: TRBJ2-2; abundance: .; d_gene: .; v_gene: TRBV4-1; CDR3nt: TGCGCCAGCAGCCAAAAACAGGACACCGGGGAGCTGTTTTTT; CDR3aa: CASSQKQDTGELFF
j_gene: TRBJ2-5; abundance: .; d_gene: TRBD1; v_gene: TRBV3-1; CDR3nt: TGTGCCAGCAGCCACGATCAGGGGGCAGGGGAGACCCAGTACTTC; CDR3aa: CASSHDQGAGETQYF
j_gene: TRBJ2-7; abundance: .; d_gene: .; v_gene: TRBV5-4; CDR3nt: TGTGCCAGCAGCTTGGCCGGGTCGGGGCCCGGGTACGAGCAGTACTTC; CDR3aa: CASSLAGSGPGYEQYF
j_gene: TRBJ2-5; abundance: .; d_gene: TRBD2; v_gene: TRBV12-3/TRBV12-4; CDR3nt: TGTGCCAGCAGTTTCTGGATCTTAGCGGGGGGGCCGGAAGAGACCCAGTACTTC; CDR3aa: CASSFWILAGGPEETQYF
j_gene: TRBJ1-1; abundance: .; d_gene: .; v_gene: TRBV3-1; CDR3nt: TGTGCCAGCAGCGGGAGCACTGAAGCTTTCTTT; CDR3aa: CASSGSTEAFF
j_gene: TRBJ2-2; abundance: .; d_gene: .; v_gene: TRBV9; CDR3nt: TGTGCCAGCAGCGTAGAGGGAGCGACCGGGGAGCTGTTTTTT; CDR3aa: CASSVEGATGELFF
j_gene: TRBJ1-2; abundance: .; d_gene: TRBD1; v_gene: TRBV29-1; CDR3nt: TGCAGCGTGTCCGGGACAGCAAGGGACTATGGCTACACCTTC; CDR3aa: CSVSGTARDYGYTF
j_gene: TRBJ2-3; abundance: .; d_gene: TRBD2; v_gene: TRBV30; CDR3nt: TGTGCCTGGAACGTGGGGACTAGCGGACATTCAGATACGCAGTATTTT; CDR3aa: CAWNVGTSGHSDTQYF
j_gene: TRBJ2-1; abundance: .; d_gene: TRBD2; v_gene: TRBV29-1; CDR3nt: TGCAGCGTTGACGGGCTAGCGGGGGGGGATACCTACAATGAGCAGTTCTTC; CDR3aa: CSVDGLAGGDTYNEQFF
j_gene: TRBJ2-1; abundance: few; d_gene: .; v_gene: TRBV7-2; CDR3nt: TGTGCCAGCAGCCATATTCGGGGGAATGAGCAGTTCTTC; CDR3aa: CASSHIRGNEQFF
j_gene: TRBJ1-2; abundance: .; d_gene: .; v_gene: TRBV7-9; CDR3nt: TGTGCCAGCAGCCCCTCGCTGCTTTGGGGTGGCTACACCTTC; CDR3aa: CASSPSLLWGGYTF
j_gene: TRBJ2-1; abundance: .; d_gene: TRBD1; v_gene: TRBV5-6; CDR3nt: TGTGCCAGCAGCAATCCGGGACAGTACCATGAGCAGTTCTTC; CDR3aa: CASSNPGQYHEQFF
j_gene: TRBJ2-1; abundance: .; d_gene: .; v_gene: TRBV6-1; CDR3nt: TGTGCCACCCGGGACACGGTAAAGGGAGGAACCTACAATGAGCAGTTCTTC; CDR3aa: CATRDTVKGGTYNEQFF
j_gene: TRBJ1-1; abundance: .; d_gene: .; v_gene: TRBV13; CDR3nt: TGTGCCAGCAGCTTATTTGGGTCGAACACTGAAGCTTTCTTT; CDR3aa: CASSLFGSNTEAFF
j_gene: TRBJ2-5; abundance: .; d_gene: TRBD1; v_gene: TRBV3-1; CDR3nt: TGTGCCAGCAGCCTACACAGGGGTGAAGAGACCCAGTACTTC; CDR3aa: CASSLHRGEETQYF
j_gene: TRBJ2-5; abundance: .; d_gene: .; v_gene: TRBV5-6; CDR3nt: TGTGCCAGCAGCGTGTGGGGCGGACCAGAGACCCAGTACTTC; CDR3aa: CASSVWGGPETQYF
j_gene: TRBJ2-7; abundance: .; d_gene: TRBD1; v_gene: TRBV4-1; CDR3nt: TGCGCCAGCAGCCTCCGAGGGACAGGGGGCGAGCAGTACTTC; CDR3aa: CASSLRGTGGEQYF
j_gene: TRBJ1-1; abundance: .; d_gene: TRBD1; v_gene: TRBV4-1; CDR3nt: TGCGCCAGCAGCCAAGACTCATTACAGGGGGCTGAAGCTTTCTTT; CDR3aa: CASSQDSLQGAEAFF
j_gene: TRBJ2-5; abundance: .; d_gene: .; v_gene: TRBV14; CDR3nt: TGTGCCAGCAGCCAAGTGGAAGGGGAAGAGACCCAGTACTTC; CDR3aa: CASSQVEGEETQYF
j_gene: TRBJ1-5; abundance: .; d_gene: TRBD1; v_gene: TRBV15; CDR3nt: TGTGCCACCAGCAGAGGGGACAGGAATCAGCCCCAGCATTTT; CDR3aa: CATSRGDRNQPQHF
j_gene: TRBJ1-3; abundance: .; d_gene: .; v_gene: TRBV29-1; CDR3nt: TGCAGCGTACTTGTCCCCGTAGCTGGAAACACCATATATTTT; CDR3aa: CSVLVPVAGNTIYF
j_gene: TRBJ1-1; abundance: .; d_gene: .; v_gene: TRBV6-1; CDR3nt: TGTGCCAGCAGTTGGGGAGGTAGGAACACTGAAGCTTTCTTT; CDR3aa: CASSWGGRNTEAFF
j_gene: TRBJ1-1; abundance: .; d_gene: .; v_gene: TRBV25-1; CDR3nt: TGTGCCACCTCCAAAGGGGGGGCTCGGGGAACTGAAGCTTTCTTT; CDR3aa: CATSKGGARGTEAFF
j_gene: TRBJ1-1; abundance: .; d_gene: .; v_gene: TRBV12-5; CDR3nt: TGTGCTAGTGGTTTGGCCGTCCTGGGGAGCACTGAAGCTTTCTTT; CDR3aa: CASGLAVLGSTEAFF